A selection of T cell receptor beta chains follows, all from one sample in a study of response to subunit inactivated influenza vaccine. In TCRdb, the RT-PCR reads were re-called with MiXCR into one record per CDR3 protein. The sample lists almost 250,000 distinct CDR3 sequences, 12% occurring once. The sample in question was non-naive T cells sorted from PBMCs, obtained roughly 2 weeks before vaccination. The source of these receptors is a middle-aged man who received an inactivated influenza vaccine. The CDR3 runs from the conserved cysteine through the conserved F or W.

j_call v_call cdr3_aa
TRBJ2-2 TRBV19 CASSIVGITGELFF
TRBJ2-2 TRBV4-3 CASSQVGQGRTGELFF
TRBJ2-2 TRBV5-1 CASSLRAASNTGELFF
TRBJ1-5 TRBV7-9 CASTQGSNQPQHF
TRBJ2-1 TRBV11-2 CASSFYGDEQFF
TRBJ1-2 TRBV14 CASSQLRGEGASTF
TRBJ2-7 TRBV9 CASSAGSAYEQYF
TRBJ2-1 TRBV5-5 CASSRMGEPLDEQFF
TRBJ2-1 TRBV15 CATSRERQGIYNEQFF
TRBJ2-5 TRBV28 CASSPGRGWETQYF
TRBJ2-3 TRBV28 CARTPGLGQSEDTQYF
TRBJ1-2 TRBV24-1 CATSDPTPYGYTF
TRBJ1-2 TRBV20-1 CSASQGDYGYTF
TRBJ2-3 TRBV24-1 CATSDSRTGWGADTQYF
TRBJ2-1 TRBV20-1 CSARGGTSQFF
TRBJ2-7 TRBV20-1 CSASTGLEQYF
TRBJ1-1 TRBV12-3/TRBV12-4 CASSLKGQTLLKAFF
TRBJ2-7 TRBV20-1 CSARDRAGTGVYEQYF
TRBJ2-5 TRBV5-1 CASTGGQETQYF
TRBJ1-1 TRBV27 CASTGAGGYTEAFF
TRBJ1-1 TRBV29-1 CSVERTGLNTEAFF
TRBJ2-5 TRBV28 CASSFGQPQETQYF
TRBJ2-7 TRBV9 CASSVGTSRDEQYF
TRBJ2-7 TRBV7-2 CASSLAYGTRRRQYF
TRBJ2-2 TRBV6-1 CASKKGQPGLAGVTGELFF
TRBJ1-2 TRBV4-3 CASSQLTGGASGYTF
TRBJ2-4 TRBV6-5 CASSYVQGADIQYF
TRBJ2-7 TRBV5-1 CASSLDPGTSYEQYF
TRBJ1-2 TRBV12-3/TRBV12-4 CASSLSGNGYGYTF
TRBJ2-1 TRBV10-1 CASSLADNEQFF
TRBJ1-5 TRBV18 CASSLAATQPQHF
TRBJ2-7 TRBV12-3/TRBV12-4 CASSSRGAPDEQYF
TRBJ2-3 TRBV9 CASSVELAGGPGTDTQYF
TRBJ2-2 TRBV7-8 CASSLAPPGELFF
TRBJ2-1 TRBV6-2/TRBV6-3 CASSYSRTGLWTSDYNEQFF
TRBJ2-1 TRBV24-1 CATSDSKKSSYNEQFF
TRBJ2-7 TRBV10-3 CAVSEGTNEQYF
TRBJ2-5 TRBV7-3 CASSLKAKETQYF
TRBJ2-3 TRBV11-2 CASSLRSLAGGRSDTQYF
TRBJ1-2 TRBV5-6 CASSFSGRLGRGYTF
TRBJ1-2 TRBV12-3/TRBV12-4 CASSNRAGYTF
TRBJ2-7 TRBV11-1 CASSLFRRGSEQYF
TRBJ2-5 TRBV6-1 CASILLGVQYF
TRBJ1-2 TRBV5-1 CASSSTGDYGYTF
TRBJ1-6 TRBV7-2 CASSLNPGYRAAF
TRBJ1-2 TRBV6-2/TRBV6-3 CASSSMLQGADGYTF
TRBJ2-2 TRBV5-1 CASKGQSSWTGELFF
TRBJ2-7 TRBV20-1 CSARDVSGGRGYEQYF
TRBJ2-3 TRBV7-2 CASSPRTSGRDTQYF
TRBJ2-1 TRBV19 CASSLIAGGVYNEQFF
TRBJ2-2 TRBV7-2 CASSAGLAGLNTGELFF